A selection of T cell receptor beta chains follows, all from one sample in a study of shared clonotypes between healthy human individuals. Profiling relied on immunoSEQ multiplex PCR, and the TCRdb table lists in-frame clones only, not all of them. Among over 1.5 million clones listed, around 98% were seen once. Sequenced sample: naive CD4+ T cells sorted from blood. These receptors were obtained from a man younger than 45 in good health. Both conserved end residues are part of each CDR3. A D gene is named only where the DNA matches it firmly. Clone sizes are given selectively: once, few, many, or a class where the clone is expanded.

j_call v_call clone_size d_call cdr3_nt cdr3_aa
TRBJ2-1 TRBV5-5 NA NA TGTGCCAGCAGCTTATTCCTAGAGAACAATGAGCAGTTCTTC CASSLFLENNEQFF
TRBJ2-6 TRBV5-1 NA NA TGCGCCAGCACCCGGGACTCCGGCTCTGGGGCCAACGTCCTGACTTTC CASTRDSGSGANVLTF
TRBJ1-1 TRBV6-5 NA NA TGTGCCAGCAGAGGACTCCCCATGAACACTGAAGCTTTCTTT CASRGLPMNTEAFF
TRBJ2-7 TRBV7-6 NA TRBD2 TGTGCCAGCAGCTTAGTGGGAGCTAGCGGGAGTTACGAGCAGTACTTC CASSLVGASGSYEQYF
TRBJ2-1 TRBV4-3 NA NA TGCGCCAGCAGCCAGCCGGGGATATCCTACAATGAGCAGTTCTTC CASSQPGISYNEQFF
TRBJ2-7 TRBV29-1 NA NA TGCAGCGTTGAAGGCACAGGGCCGAGCGAGCAGTACTTC CSVEGTGPSEQYF
TRBJ2-7 TRBV18 NA TRBD1 TGTGCCAGCTCACTTCAGTCCGGGACAGGGTCCTACGAGCAGTACTTC CASSLQSGTGSYEQYF
TRBJ2-7 TRBV11-2 once TRBD1 TGTGCCAGCAGCTTTGGGACAGGCGAGACCTACGAGCAGTACTTC CASSFGTGETYEQYF
TRBJ2-7 TRBV6-6 NA TRBD1 TGTGCCAGCACCCAGACAGGGGTGAGCTCCTACGAGCAGTACTTC CASTQTGVSSYEQYF
TRBJ2-7 TRBV10-1 NA NA TGCGCCAGCAGTGGGCAAAACTCCTACGAGCAGTACTTC CASSGQNSYEQYF
TRBJ2-2 TRBV7-8 once NA TGTGCCAGCAGCTTAGCGGCAGGGATTGGGGAGCTGTTTTTT CASSLAAGIGELFF